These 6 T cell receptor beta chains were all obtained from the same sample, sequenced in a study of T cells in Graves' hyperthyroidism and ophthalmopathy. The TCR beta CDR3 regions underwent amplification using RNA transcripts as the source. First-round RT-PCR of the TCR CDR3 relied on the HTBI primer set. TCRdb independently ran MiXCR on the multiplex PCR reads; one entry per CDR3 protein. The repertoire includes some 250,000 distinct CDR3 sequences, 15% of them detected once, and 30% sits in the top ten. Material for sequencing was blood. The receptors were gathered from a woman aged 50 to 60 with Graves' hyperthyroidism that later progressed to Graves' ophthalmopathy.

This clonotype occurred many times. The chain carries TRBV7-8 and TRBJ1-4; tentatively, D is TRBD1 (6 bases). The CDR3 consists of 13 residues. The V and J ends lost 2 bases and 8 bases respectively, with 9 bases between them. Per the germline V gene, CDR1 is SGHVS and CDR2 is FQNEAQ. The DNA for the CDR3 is TGTGCCAGCAGCTTATACAGGGAGGAAAAACTGTTTTTT. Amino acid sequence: CASSLYREEKLFF. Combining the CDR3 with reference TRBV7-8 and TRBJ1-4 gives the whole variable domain GAGVSQSPRYKVAKRGQDVALRCDPISGHVSLFWYQQALGQGPEFLTYFQNEAQLDKSGLPSDRFFAERPEGSVSTLKIQRTQQEDSAVYLCASSLYREEKLFFGSGTQLSVL.

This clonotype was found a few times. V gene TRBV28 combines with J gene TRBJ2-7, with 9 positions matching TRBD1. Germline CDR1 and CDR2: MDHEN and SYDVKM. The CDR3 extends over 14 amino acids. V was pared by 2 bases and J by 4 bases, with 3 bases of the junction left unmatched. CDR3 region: CASSLGDRVYEQYF. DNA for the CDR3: TGTGCCAGCAGTTTAGGGGACAGGGTGTACGAGCAGTACTTC.

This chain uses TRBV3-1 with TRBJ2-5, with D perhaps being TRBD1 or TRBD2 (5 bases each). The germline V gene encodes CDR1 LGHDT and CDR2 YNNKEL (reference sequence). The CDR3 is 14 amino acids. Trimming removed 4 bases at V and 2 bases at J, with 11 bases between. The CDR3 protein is CASSPGASQETQYF. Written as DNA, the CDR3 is TGTGCCAGCAGCCCCGGGGCCTCTCAAGAGACCCAGTACTTC.

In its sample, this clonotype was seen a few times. The CDR3 loop is CASSVVGTVGYTF. CDR3 DNA: TGTGCCAGCAGCGTAGTCGGGACAGTTGGCTACACCTTC. The genes are TRBV9 and TRBJ1-2; TRBD1 agrees at 7 bases. V was pared by 0 bases and J by 7 bases, with 3 bases of the junction left unmatched. CDR3 size: 13 residues. Germline values: CDR1 SGDLS, CDR2 YYNGEE.

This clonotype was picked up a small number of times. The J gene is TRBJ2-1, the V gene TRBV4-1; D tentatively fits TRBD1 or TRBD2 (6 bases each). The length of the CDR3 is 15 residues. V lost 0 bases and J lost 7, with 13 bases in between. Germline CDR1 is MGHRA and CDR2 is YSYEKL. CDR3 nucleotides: TGCGCCAGCAGCCAAGATTGGGGGGCACAGAATGAGCAGTTCTTC. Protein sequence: CASSQDWGAQNEQFF.

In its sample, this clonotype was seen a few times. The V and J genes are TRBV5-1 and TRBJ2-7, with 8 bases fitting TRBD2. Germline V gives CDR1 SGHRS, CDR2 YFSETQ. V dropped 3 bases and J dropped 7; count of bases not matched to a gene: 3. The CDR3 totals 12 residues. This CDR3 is CASSSGGVEQYF. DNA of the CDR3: TGCGCCAGCAGCTCCGGGGGGGTAGAGCAGTACTTC.